The 26 T cell receptor beta chains in this list originate from one sample, sequenced in a study of regulatory T cells in long-lasting Graves disease. From RNA extracted from PBMCs, the TCR library was made. TCRdb re-analysed the reads in MiXCR, keeping a single row per CDR3 protein. In the table there are some 1,000 distinct CDR3 sequences, 89% of which are singletons. The starting material was peripheral blood mononuclear cells (PBMCs), obtained with antithyroid drug treatment, in newly diagnosed or persistent Graves disease (not recorded which). The receptors stem from a woman aged 25-40 years with Graves disease.

This rearrangement joins TRBV11-2 to TRBJ2-4; D gene unclear. The CDR3 contains 11 residues. Germline V gene data show CDR1 as SGHAT and CDR2 as FQNNGV. Trimming took off 3 bases at V and 8 bases at J, with 5 bases between the two ends. The CDR3 bases are TGTGCCAGCAGCTTCTCGGACATTCAGTACTTC. It encodes CASSFSDIQYF.

J is TRBJ1-1 and V is TRBV5-6; D remains ambiguous. The CDR3 covers 11 residues. V lost 8 bases and J 6 bases, leaving 11 bases between the germline ends. The germline CDR1 and CDR2 sequences are SGHDT and YYEEEE. CDR3 DNA sequence: TGTGCCAGTACCTATCTGGCTGAAGCTTTCTTT. Amino acids: CASTYLAEAFF.

This clonotype was counted a few times. V usage is TRBV7-8 and J usage is TRBJ2-5; D gene ambiguous. Germline CDR1 and CDR2: SGHVS and FQNEAQ. V gave up 2 bases and J gave up 4 bases, with 8 bases separating them. The CDR3 consists of 13 residues. In DNA, the CDR3 is TGTGCCAGCAGCTTATATACAATAGAGACCCAGTACTTC. Translating gives CASSLYTIETQYF.

This sequence joins TRBV28 and TRBJ2-3, with 14 bases fitting TRBD2. The CDR3 covers 19 residues. CDR1 is MDHEN and CDR2 is SYDVKM in the germline V gene. V lost 3 bases and J lost 3; bases outside the gene matches: 11. The CDR3 region has the DNA TGTGCCAGCAGTTTTATACCCACCGGGACTAGCGGGAGTACAGATACGCAGTATTTT. As protein: CASSFIPTGTSGSTDTQYF.

This clonotype was found once. The chain has TRBV5-1 and TRBJ2-5, with 8 nucleotides matching TRBD2. CDR3 size: 14 residues. CDR1 SGHRS and CDR2 YFSETQ come from the germline V gene. Trimming at V came to 4 bases and at J to 5 bases, leaving 7 bases not matched to a gene. The CDR3 here is CASSHSGGRETQYF. The CDR3, as DNA: TGCGCCAGCAGCCACAGCGGGGGTAGGGAGACCCAGTACTTC.

The V gene is TRBV28, the J gene TRBJ1-3, with D perhaps TRBD1 (5 bases). The V gene lost 5 bases and the J gene lost 0 bases, with 8 bases spanning the gap. CDR3 size: 14 residues. CDR1 and CDR2 (germline): MDHEN, SYDVKM. The CDR3 DNA is TGTGCCAGCAGTCCCAGGGTCTCTGGAAACACCATATATTTT. Amino acid sequence: CASSPRVSGNTIYF.

This rearrangement joins TRBV12-3 or TRBV12-4 to TRBJ2-1, with D perhaps matching TRBD1 (6 bases). The germline V and J ends were trimmed by 7 bases and 8 bases, with 18 bases remaining between them. The CDR3 has 14 residues. DNA for the CDR3: TGTGCCAGCACCCTAGGGGGACCATTGGATGAGCAGTTCTTC. Protein sequence: CASTLGGPLDEQFF.

This sequence joins TRBV7-8 and TRBJ1-1, with TRBD1 as a possible D gene (6 bases). Germline CDR1 and CDR2: SGHVS and FQNEAQ. V was pared by 4 bases and J by 7 bases, with 19 bases between. This CDR3 comprises 15 residues. The CDR3 DNA sequence: TGTGCCAGCAGCTCTTTGGGACAACGCTCCGGTGAAGCTTTCTTT. Translation gives CASSSLGQRSGEAFF.

The rearrangement links TRBV5-5 to TRBJ1-1, with a tentative D call TRBD1 (5 bases). This CDR3 is 14 amino acids long. Germline assignment: CDR1 SGHKS and CDR2 YYEKEE (reference sequence). V was pared by 3 bases and J by 3 bases, with 12 bases between. The CDR3: CASSSQVGDTEAFF. CDR3 DNA: TGTGCCAGCAGCTCTCAAGTGGGGGACACTGAAGCTTTCTTT.

V gene TRBV6-1 combines with J gene TRBJ1-1; 9 bases agree with TRBD1. Trimming at V came to 5 bases and at J to 6 bases, leaving 1 base not matched to a gene. The CDR3 covers 12 residues. Looked up from germline, CDR1 is MNHNS and CDR2 is SASEGT. The CDR3 sequence is CASSRQGAEAFF. The CDR3 DNA reads as TGTGCCAGCAGTAGACAGGGGGCTGAAGCTTTCTTT.

The rearrangement links TRBV20-1 to TRBJ1-1; unclear D gene. The CDR3 is 12 amino acids. Germline loops: CDR1 DFQATT, CDR2 SNEGSKA (reference sequence). The CDR3 sequence is CRIQVLDTEAFF. The CDR3 DNA reads as TGCAGGATCCAGGTATTGGACACTGAAGCTTTCTTT.

This chain links TRBV18 with TRBJ1-5; D unresolved. Germline V gives CDR1 KGHSH, CDR2 LQKENI. Between the trimmed V and J ends, which lost 4 bases and 4 bases, there was a span of 11 bases. The CDR3 runs 14 residues. This CDR3 is CASSRSTTNQPQHF. CDR3 bases: TGTGCCAGCTCACGGTCTACAACAAATCAGCCCCAGCATTTT.

V is TRBV11-1 and J is TRBJ1-4; the D is unclear. V was pared by 1 base and J by 8 bases, with 5 bases between. This CDR3 contains 12 residues. Looked up from germline, CDR1 is SGHAT and CDR2 is FQDESV (reference sequence). For the CDR3, the DNA is TGTGCCAGCAGCTTAGTCCTGGAAAAACTGTTTTTT. Translating it yields CASSLVLEKLFF. Drawing the rest from reference TRBV11-1 and TRBJ1-4, the complete variable domain is EAEVAQSPRYKITEKSQAVAFWCDPISGHATLYWYRQILGQGPELLVQFQDESVVDDSQLPKDRFSAERLKGVDSTLKIQPAELGDSAMYLCASSLVLEKLFFGSGTQLSVL.

This chain joins TRBV28 and TRBJ2-2, with a weak D call TRBD1 (6 bases). CDR1 MDHEN and CDR2 SYDVKM come from the germline V gene. The ends were cut back, 2 bases at V and 2 bases at J, with 12 bases in the middle. CDR3 length: 16 amino acids. This chain's CDR3 is CASSLTGRGNTGELFF. CDR3 DNA sequence: TGTGCCAGCAGTTTAACCGGCAGGGGTAACACCGGGGAGCTGTTTTTT.

This rearrangement joins TRBV20-1 to TRBJ2-1; 11 bases map to TRBD2. This CDR3 is built from 13 residues. Germline lookup yields CDR1 DFQATT and CDR2 SNEGSKA (reference sequence). For the CDR3, the DNA is TGCAGGGCGGGGACTAGCGGAAATAGTGAGCAGTTCTTC. Translating it yields CRAGTSGNSEQFF.

The chain combines TRBV11-2 with TRBJ2-3; 8 bases agree with TRBD2. J was trimmed by 2 bases and V by 5 bases; bases with no gene match: 12. The germline gives CDR1 SGHAT, CDR2 FQNNGV. This CDR3 spans 17 amino acids. The chain's CDR3 is CASSPPRVAGLTDTQYF. For the CDR3, the DNA is TGTGCCAGCAGCCCCCCTCGGGTAGCGGGACTCACAGATACGCAGTATTTT.

The J gene is TRBJ2-3, the V gene TRBV10-3; D possibly corresponds to TRBD2 (6 bases). Germline V gene data show CDR1 as ENHRY and CDR2 as SYGVKD. This CDR3 has 13 residues. Trimming removed 4 bases from V and 5 bases from J, with 10 bases in between. The CDR3 sequence is CAISGTTRDTQYF. For the CDR3, the DNA is TGTGCCATCAGTGGGACGACTAGAGATACGCAGTATTTT.

The chain has TRBV7-8 and TRBJ2-7; 7 bases agree with TRBD2. The junction had 8 bases not matched to a gene; V was cut back by 5 bases and J by 7 bases. From germline, CDR1 is SGHVS and CDR2 FQNEAQ. This CDR3 has 13 residues. For the CDR3, the DNA is TGTGCCAGCAGCCCCGGGAGGACGGGTGAGCAGTACTTC. This translates into CASSPGRTGEQYF.

The gene calls are TRBV11-2 and TRBJ1-5; D may be TRBD1 (5 bases). CDR1 is SGHAT and CDR2 is FQNNGV in the germline V gene. The CDR3 totals 14 residues. V was shortened by 5 bases and J by 4 bases, with 12 bases between the two germline ends. This CDR3 is CASSPSGGNQPQHF. The CDR3, as DNA: TGTGCCAGCAGCCCGTCCGGGGGAAATCAGCCCCAGCATTTT.

This rearrangement joins TRBV7-3 to TRBJ1-1, with 8 bases fitting TRBD1. The CDR3 runs to 14 residues. V gave up 5 bases and J gave up 2 bases; unmatched junction bases: 4. Germline assignment: CDR1 SGHTA and CDR2 FQGTGA. This chain's CDR3 is CASSRGTGNTEAFF. The CDR3 DNA reads as TGTGCCAGCAGCAGGGGGACAGGAAACACTGAAGCTTTCTTT.

J is TRBJ1-6 and V is TRBV11-1; D perhaps matches TRBD1 (5 bases). The CDR3 covers 14 residues. V lost 5 bases and J lost 7, with 12 bases in between. Germline lookup yields CDR1 SGHAT and CDR2 FQDESV (reference sequence). CDR3 loop: CASSLTGENSPLHF. The CDR3 nucleotides are TGTGCCAGCAGCCTAACAGGAGAGAATTCACCCCTCCACTTT.

V is TRBV29-1 and J is TRBJ1-4, with D hard to call. This CDR3 comprises 12 residues. V was pared by 4 bases and J by 3 bases, with 6 bases between. Germline-derived CDR1 and CDR2 are SQVTM and ANQGSEA. CDR3 bases: TGCAGCGTTGGTGGGGCTAATGAAAAACTGTTTTTT. Translated, it gives CSVGGANEKLFF. Filled out from reference TRBV29-1 and TRBJ1-4, the complete variable domain reads SAVISQKPSRDICQRGTSLTIQCQVDSQVTMMFWYRQQPGQSLTLIATANQGSEATYESGFVIDKFPISRPNLTFSTLTVSNMSPEDSSIYLCSVGGANEKLFFGSGTQLSVL.

This chain connects TRBV5-1 to TRBJ2-3; TRBD1 aligns across 8 bases. J lost 5 bases, V lost 8 bases, and 13 bases had no gene match. The CDR3 runs 15 residues. Germline V CDR1 and CDR2: SGHRS, YFSETQ. CDR3 region: CASSQRTGSQDTQYF. The CDR3, as DNA: TGCGCCAGTTCACAACGGACAGGGTCACAAGATACGCAGTATTTT.

The chain is built from TRBV4-2 and TRBJ2-7, with D unresolved. The ends were cut back, 0 bases at V and 9 bases at J, with 9 bases in the middle. Germline V lookup: CDR1 LGHNA, CDR2 YNFKEQ. The CDR3 spans 12 residues. The CDR3 region is CASSQEDVVQYF. CDR3 nucleotide sequence: TGTGCCAGCAGCCAAGAGGACGTCGTGCAGTACTTC.

This chain links TRBV12-3 or TRBV12-4 with TRBJ2-1, with D possibly matching TRBD1 (5 bases). V was pared by 5 bases and J by 6 bases, with 20 bases between. This CDR3 is built from 16 residues. The DNA for the CDR3 is TGTGCCAGCAGTATTCAGGGTCCACAGTGGGTCAATGAGCAGTTCTTC. This codes for CASSIQGPQWVNEQFF.

The chain uses TRBV15 and TRBJ1-2; D is ambiguous. Trimming pared 0 bases from V and 3 bases from J, leaving 8 bases between. Germline CDR1 and CDR2: LNHNV and YYDKDF (reference sequence). CDR3 length: 14 residues. The CDR3, as DNA: TGTGCCACCAGCAGAGAAGGGAACTACTATGGCTACACCTTC. This encodes CATSREGNYYGYTF.